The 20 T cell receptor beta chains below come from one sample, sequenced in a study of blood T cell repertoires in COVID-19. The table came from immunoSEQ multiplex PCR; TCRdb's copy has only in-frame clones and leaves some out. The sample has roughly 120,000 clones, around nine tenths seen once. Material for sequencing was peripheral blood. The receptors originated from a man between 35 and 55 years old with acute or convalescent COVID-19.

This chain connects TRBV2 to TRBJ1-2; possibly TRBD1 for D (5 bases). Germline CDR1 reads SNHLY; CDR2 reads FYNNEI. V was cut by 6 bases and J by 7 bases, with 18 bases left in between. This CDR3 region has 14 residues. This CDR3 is CASRGALSVGGYTF. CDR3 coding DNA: TGTGCCAGCAGAGGGGCCCTTTCCGTCGGTGGCTACACCTTC.

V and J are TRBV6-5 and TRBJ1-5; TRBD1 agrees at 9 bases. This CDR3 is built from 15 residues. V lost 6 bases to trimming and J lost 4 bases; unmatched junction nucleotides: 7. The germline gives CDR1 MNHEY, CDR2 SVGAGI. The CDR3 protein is CASSLTGGKNQPQHF. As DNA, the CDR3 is TGTGCCAGCAGCCTGACAGGGGGAAAAAATCAGCCCCAGCATTTT.

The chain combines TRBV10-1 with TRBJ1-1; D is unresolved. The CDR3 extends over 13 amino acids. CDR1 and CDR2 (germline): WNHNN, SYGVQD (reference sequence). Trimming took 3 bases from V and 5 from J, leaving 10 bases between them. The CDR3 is CASSEPGGTEAFF. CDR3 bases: TGCGCCAGCAGTGAACCTGGAGGGACTGAAGCTTTCTTT.

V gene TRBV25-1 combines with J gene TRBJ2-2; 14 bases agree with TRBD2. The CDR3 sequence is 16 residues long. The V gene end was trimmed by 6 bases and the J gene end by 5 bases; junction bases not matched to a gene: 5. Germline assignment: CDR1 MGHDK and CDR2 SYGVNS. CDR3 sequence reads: CASSSGTSGSTGELFF. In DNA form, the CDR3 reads TGTGCCAGCAGCAGTGGGACTAGCGGGAGTACCGGGGAGCTGTTTTTT.

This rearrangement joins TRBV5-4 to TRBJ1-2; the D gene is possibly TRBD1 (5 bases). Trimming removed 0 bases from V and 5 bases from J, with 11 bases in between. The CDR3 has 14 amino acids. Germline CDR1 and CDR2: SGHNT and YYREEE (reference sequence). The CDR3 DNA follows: TGTGCCAGCAGCTTGGCCCCGGGGGAATATGGCTACACCTTC. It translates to CASSLAPGEYGYTF. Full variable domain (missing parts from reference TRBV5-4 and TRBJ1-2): ETGVTQSPTHLIKTRGQQVTLRCSSQSGHNTVSWYQQALGQGPQFIFQYYREEENGRGNFPPRFSGLQFPNYSSELNVNALELDDSALYLCASSLAPGEYGYTFGSGTRLTVV.

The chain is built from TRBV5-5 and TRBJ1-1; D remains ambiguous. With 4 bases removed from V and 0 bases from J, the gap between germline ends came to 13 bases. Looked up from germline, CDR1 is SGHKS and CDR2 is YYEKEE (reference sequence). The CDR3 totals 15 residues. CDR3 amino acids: CASSQPGGLNTEAFF. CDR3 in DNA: TGTGCCAGCAGCCAACCCGGCGGCCTGAACACTGAAGCTTTCTTT.

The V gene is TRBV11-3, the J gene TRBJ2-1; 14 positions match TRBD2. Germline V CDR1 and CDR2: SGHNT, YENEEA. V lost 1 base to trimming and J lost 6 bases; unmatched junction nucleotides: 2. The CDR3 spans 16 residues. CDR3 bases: TGTGCCAGCAGCTTAGCGACTAGCGGGGGGGTCAATGAGCAGTTCTTC. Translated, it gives CASSLATSGGVNEQFF. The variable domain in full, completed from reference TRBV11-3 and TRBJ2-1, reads EAGVVQSPRYKIIEKKQPVAFWCNPISGHNTLYWYLQNLGQGPELLIRYENEEAVDDSQLPKDRFSAERLKGVDSTLKIQPAELGDSAVYLCASSLATSGGVNEQFFGPGTRLTVL.

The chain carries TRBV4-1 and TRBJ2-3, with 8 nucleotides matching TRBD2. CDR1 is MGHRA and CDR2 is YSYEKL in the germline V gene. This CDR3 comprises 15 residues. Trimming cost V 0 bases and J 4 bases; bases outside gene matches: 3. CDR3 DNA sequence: TGCGCCAGCAGCCAAGAAACGGGAGGGCCAGATACGCAGTATTTT. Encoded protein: CASSQETGGPDTQYF.

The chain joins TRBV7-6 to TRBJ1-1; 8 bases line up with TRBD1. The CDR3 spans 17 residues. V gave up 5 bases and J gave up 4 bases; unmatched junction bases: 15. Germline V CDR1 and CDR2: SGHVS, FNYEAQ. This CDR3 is CASSNLRDRIIRTEAFF. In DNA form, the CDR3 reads TGTGCCAGCAGCAACCTTCGGGACAGGATTATTCGCACTGAAGCTTTCTTT.

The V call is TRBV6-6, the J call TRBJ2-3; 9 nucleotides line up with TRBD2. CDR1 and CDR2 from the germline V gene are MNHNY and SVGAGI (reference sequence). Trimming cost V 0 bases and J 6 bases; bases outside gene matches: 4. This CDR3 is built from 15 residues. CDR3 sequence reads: CASSYSAGGRDTQYF. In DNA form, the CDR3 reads TGTGCCAGCAGTTACTCAGCGGGAGGAAGGGATACGCAGTATTTT.

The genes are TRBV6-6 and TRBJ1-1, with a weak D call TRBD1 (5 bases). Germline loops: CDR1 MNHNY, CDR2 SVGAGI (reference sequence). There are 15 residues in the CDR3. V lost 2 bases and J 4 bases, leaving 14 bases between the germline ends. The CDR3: CASSYGGLPRTEAFF. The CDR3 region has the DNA TGTGCCAGCAGTTACGGGGGACTGCCGCGCACTGAAGCTTTCTTT.

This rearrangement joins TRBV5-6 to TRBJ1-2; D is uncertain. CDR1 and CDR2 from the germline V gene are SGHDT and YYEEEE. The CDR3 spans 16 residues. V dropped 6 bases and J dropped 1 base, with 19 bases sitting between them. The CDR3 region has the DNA TGTGCCAGCATGAGGGAACACAGTCCTATTAACTATGGCTACACCTTC. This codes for CASMREHSPINYGYTF.

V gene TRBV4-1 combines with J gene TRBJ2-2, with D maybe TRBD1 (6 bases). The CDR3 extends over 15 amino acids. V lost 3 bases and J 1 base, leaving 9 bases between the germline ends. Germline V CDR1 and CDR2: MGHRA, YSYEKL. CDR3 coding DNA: TGCGCCAGCAGCCAGTCGGGACAGAACACCGGGGAGCTGTTTTTT. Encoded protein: CASSQSGQNTGELFF.

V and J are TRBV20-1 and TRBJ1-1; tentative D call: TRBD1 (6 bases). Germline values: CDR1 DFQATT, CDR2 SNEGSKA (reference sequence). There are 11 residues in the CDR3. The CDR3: CRLGAGTEAFF. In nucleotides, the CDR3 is TGCAGGTTGGGGGCCGGCACTGAAGCTTTCTTT.

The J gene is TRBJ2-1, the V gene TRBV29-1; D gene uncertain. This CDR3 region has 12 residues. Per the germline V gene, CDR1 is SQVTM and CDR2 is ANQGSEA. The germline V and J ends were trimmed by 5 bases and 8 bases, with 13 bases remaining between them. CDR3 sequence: CSVFSDSYEQFF. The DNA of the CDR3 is TGCAGCGTTTTCTCCGACTCCTATGAGCAGTTCTTC.

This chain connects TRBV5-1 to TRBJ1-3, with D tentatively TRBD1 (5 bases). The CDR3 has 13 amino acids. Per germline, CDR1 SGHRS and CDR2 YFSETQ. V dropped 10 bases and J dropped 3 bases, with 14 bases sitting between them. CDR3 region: CASRDPFGNTIYF. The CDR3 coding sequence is TGCGCCTCCAGGGATCCGTTTGGAAACACCATATATTTT.

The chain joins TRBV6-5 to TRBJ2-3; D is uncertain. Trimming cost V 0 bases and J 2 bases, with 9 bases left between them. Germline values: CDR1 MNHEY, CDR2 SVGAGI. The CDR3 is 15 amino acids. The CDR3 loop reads CASSYSKTVTDTQYF. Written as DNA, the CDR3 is TGTGCCAGCAGTTACTCGAAGACTGTCACAGATACGCAGTATTTT.

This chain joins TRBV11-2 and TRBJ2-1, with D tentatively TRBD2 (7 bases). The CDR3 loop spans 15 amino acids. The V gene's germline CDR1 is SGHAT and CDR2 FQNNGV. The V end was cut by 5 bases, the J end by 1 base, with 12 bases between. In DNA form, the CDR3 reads TGTGCCAGCAGCCCGGGGAGGGGGTCCTACAATGAGCAGTTCTTC. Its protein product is CASSPGRGSYNEQFF.

The CDR3 region has the DNA TGTGCCAGCTCATCCGGACAGGGCCGGGGAGGCTACACCTTC. It specifies CASSSGQGRGGYTF. The rearrangement uses TRBV18 and TRBJ1-2, with 8 bases that match TRBD1. V shed 5 bases and J 8 bases; nucleotides not matched to a gene: 10. The CDR3 runs to 14 residues. CDR1 KGHSH and CDR2 LQKENI come from the germline V gene.

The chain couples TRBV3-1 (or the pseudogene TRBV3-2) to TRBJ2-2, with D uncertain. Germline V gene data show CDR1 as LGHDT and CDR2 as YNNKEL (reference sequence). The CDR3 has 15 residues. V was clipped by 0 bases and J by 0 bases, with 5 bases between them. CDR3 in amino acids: CASSQDLPNTGELFF. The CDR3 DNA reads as TGTGCCAGCAGCCAAGATCTCCCGAACACCGGGGAGCTGTTTTTT.